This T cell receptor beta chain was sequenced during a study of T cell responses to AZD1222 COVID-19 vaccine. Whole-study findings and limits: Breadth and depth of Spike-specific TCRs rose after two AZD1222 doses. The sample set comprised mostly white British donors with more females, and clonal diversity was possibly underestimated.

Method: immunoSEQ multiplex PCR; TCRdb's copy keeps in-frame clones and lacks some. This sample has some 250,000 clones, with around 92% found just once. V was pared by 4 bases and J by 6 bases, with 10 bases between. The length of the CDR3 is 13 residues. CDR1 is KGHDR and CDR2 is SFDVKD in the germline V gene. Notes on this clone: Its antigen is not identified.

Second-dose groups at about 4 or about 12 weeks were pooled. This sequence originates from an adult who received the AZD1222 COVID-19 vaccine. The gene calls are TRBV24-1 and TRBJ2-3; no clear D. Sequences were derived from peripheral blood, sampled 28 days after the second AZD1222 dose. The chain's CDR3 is CATSDSTLDTQYF. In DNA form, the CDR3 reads TGTGCCACCAGTGACTCGACCCTCGATACGCAGTATTTT.